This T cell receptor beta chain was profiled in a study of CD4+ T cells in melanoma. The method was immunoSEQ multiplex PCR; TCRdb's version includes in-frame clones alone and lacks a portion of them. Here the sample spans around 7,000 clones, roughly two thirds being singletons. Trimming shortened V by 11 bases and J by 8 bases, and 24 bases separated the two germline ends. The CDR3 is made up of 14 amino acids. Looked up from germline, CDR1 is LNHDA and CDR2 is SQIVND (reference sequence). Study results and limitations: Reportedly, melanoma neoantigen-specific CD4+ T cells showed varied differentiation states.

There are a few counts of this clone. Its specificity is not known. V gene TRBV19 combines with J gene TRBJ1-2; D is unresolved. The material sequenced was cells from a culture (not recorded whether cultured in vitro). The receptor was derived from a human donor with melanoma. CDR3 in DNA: TGTGCCCGAGAGGACGGGCGAACTATTAAGGGCTACACCTTC. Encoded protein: CAREDGRTIKGYTF.